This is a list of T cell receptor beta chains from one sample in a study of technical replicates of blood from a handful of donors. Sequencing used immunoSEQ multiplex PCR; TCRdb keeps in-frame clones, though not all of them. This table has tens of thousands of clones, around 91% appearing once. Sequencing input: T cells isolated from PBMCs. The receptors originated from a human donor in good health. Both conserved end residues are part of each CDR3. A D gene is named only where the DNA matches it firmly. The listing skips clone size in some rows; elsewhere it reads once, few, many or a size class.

CDR3aa: CSVEDANYGYTF
CDR3nt: TGCAGCGTTGAAGACGCTAACTATGGCTACACCTTC
d_gene: .
v_gene: TRBV29-1
abundance: .
len: 12
j_gene: TRBJ1-2

CDR3aa: CSQGGAPSTDTQYF
CDR3nt: TGCAGCCAGGGGGGCGCTCCTAGCACAGATACGCAGTATTTT
d_gene: .
v_gene: TRBV29-1
abundance: .
len: 14
j_gene: TRBJ2-3

CDR3aa: CASSGGKREMDEQFF
CDR3nt: TGCGCCAGCAGCGGGGGCAAGCGGGAGATGGATGAGCAGTTCTTC
d_gene: TRBD2
v_gene: TRBV5-1
abundance: .
len: 15
j_gene: TRBJ2-1

CDR3aa: CASSSTSGSPYEQYF
CDR3nt: TGTGCCAGCAGCTCGACTAGCGGGAGCCCCTACGAGCAGTACTTC
d_gene: TRBD2
v_gene: TRBV7-2
abundance: .
len: 15
j_gene: TRBJ2-7

CDR3aa: CASSSPSGIETQYF
CDR3nt: TGTGCCAGCAGCTCACCTAGCGGGATTGAGACCCAGTACTTC
d_gene: TRBD2
v_gene: TRBV11-1
abundance: .
len: 14
j_gene: TRBJ2-5

CDR3aa: CASSEPYNEQFF
CDR3nt: TGTGCCAGCAGTGAACCTTACAATGAGCAGTTCTTC
d_gene: .
v_gene: TRBV25-1
abundance: once
len: 12
j_gene: TRBJ2-1

CDR3aa: CASSQDGSGRNGYTF
CDR3nt: TGCGCCAGCAGCCAAGACGGGTCGGGTCGAAATGGCTACACCTTC
d_gene: .
v_gene: TRBV4-1
abundance: .
len: 15
j_gene: TRBJ1-2

CDR3aa: CASSADGYQETQYF
CDR3nt: TGTGCCAGCAGTGCTGACGGGTACCAAGAGACCCAGTACTTC
d_gene: .
v_gene: TRBV9
abundance: .
len: 14
j_gene: TRBJ2-5

CDR3aa: CASGSGTDTQYF
CDR3nt: TGTGCCAGCGGGAGTGGCACAGATACGCAGTATTTT
d_gene: .
v_gene: TRBV25-1
abundance: .
len: 12
j_gene: TRBJ2-3

CDR3aa: CASSLARGGWTEAFF
CDR3nt: TGTGCCAGCAGCTTAGCGCGGGGAGGTTGGACTGAAGCTTTCTTT
d_gene: .
v_gene: TRBV7-2
abundance: .
len: 15
j_gene: TRBJ1-1

CDR3aa: CASSPSRVYEQYF
CDR3nt: TGTGCCAGCAGCCCGTCGAGAGTCTACGAGCAGTACTTC
d_gene: .
v_gene: TRBV11-2
abundance: once
len: 13
j_gene: TRBJ2-7

CDR3aa: CTSRIRLAGGPGVDEQFF
CDR3nt: TGCACCAGCAGAATTCGGCTAGCGGGAGGGCCAGGGGTGGATGAGCAGTTCTTC
d_gene: .
v_gene: TRBV1
abundance: .
len: 18
j_gene: TRBJ2-1

CDR3aa: CASSVGGSQNEQYF
CDR3nt: TGTGCCAGCAGCGTAGGCGGGAGTCAAAACGAGCAGTACTTC
d_gene: TRBD2
v_gene: TRBV9
abundance: once
len: 14
j_gene: TRBJ2-7

CDR3aa: CASSQAEGHTGELFF
CDR3nt: TGTGCCAGCAGCCAAGCGGAGGGCCACACCGGGGAGCTGTTTTTT
d_gene: .
v_gene: TRBV4-2
abundance: .
len: 15
j_gene: TRBJ2-2

CDR3aa: CASSLAAGAPGVNTEAFF
CDR3nt: TGCGCCAGCAGCTTGGCCGCGGGGGCGCCAGGGGTGAACACTGAAGCTTTCTTT
d_gene: .
v_gene: TRBV5-1
abundance: .
len: 18
j_gene: TRBJ1-1

CDR3aa: CASSFLGDTSGNTIYF
CDR3nt: TGTGCCAGCAGTTTTCTGGGGGACACCTCTGGAAACACCATATATTTT
d_gene: .
v_gene: TRBV28
abundance: .
len: 16
j_gene: TRBJ1-3

CDR3aa: CASSLWSSGRVGEQFF
CDR3nt: TGTGCTAGCAGCTTATGGTCTAGCGGGAGAGTGGGTGAGCAGTTCTTC
d_gene: TRBD2
v_gene: TRBV7-7
abundance: .
len: 16
j_gene: TRBJ2-1

CDR3aa: CASSLEESTVQNEKLFF
CDR3nt: TGTGCCAGCAGCTTGGAAGAGAGTACGGTCCAAAATGAAAAACTGTTTTTT
d_gene: .
v_gene: TRBV5-8
abundance: .
len: 17
j_gene: TRBJ1-4

CDR3aa: CASREIAGGLDIQYF
CDR3nt: TGTGCCAGCAGGGAGATAGCGGGAGGTCTAGACATTCAGTACTTC
d_gene: TRBD2
v_gene: TRBV2
abundance: .
len: 15
j_gene: TRBJ2-4

CDR3aa: CASSPPNSRNTIYF
CDR3nt: TGTGCCAGCTCACCACCGAACTCCAGAAACACCATATATTTT
d_gene: .
v_gene: TRBV18
abundance: few
len: 14
j_gene: TRBJ1-3

CDR3aa: CSVVFGTGTNEKLFF
CDR3nt: TGCAGCGTCGTTTTTGGGACAGGGACTAATGAAAAACTGTTTTTT
d_gene: TRBD1
v_gene: TRBV29-1
abundance: .
len: 15
j_gene: TRBJ1-4

CDR3aa: CASSYSTDSGNTIYF
CDR3nt: TGTGCCAGCAGTTACTCAACTGATTCTGGAAACACCATATATTTT
d_gene: .
v_gene: TRBV6-5
abundance: .
len: 15
j_gene: TRBJ1-3

CDR3aa: CASSSPGWQPSEKLFF
CDR3nt: TGTGCCAGCAGCTCCCCGGGGTGGCAGCCTTCCGAAAAACTGTTTTTT
d_gene: .
v_gene: TRBV11-2
abundance: .
len: 16
j_gene: TRBJ1-4

CDR3aa: CASSLLTLYYGYTF
CDR3nt: TGTGCCAGCAGCCTGCTGACTTTGTACTATGGCTACACCTTC
d_gene: .
v_gene: TRBV7-8
abundance: .
len: 14
j_gene: TRBJ1-2

CDR3aa: CASSLVSVGGPYEQYF
CDR3nt: TGTGCCAGCAGCTTAGTGTCTGTGGGAGGGCCCTACGAGCAGTACTTC
d_gene: TRBD2
v_gene: TRBV7-2
abundance: .
len: 16
j_gene: TRBJ2-7

CDR3aa: CASSLYGSSTNEQFF
CDR3nt: TGTGCCAGCAGCTTATACGGGAGCTCTACTAATGAGCAGTTCTTC
d_gene: .
v_gene: TRBV7-2
abundance: .
len: 15
j_gene: TRBJ2-1

CDR3aa: CASWGGRTDTQYF
CDR3nt: TGTGCCAGCTGGGGGGGACGCACAGATACGCAGTATTTT
d_gene: TRBD2
v_gene: TRBV6-1
abundance: .
len: 13
j_gene: TRBJ2-3

CDR3aa: CASSFGLAGVEQFF
CDR3nt: TGCGCCAGCAGCTTTGGACTAGCGGGAGTTGAGCAGTTCTTC
d_gene: TRBD2
v_gene: TRBV5-1
abundance: .
len: 14
j_gene: TRBJ2-1